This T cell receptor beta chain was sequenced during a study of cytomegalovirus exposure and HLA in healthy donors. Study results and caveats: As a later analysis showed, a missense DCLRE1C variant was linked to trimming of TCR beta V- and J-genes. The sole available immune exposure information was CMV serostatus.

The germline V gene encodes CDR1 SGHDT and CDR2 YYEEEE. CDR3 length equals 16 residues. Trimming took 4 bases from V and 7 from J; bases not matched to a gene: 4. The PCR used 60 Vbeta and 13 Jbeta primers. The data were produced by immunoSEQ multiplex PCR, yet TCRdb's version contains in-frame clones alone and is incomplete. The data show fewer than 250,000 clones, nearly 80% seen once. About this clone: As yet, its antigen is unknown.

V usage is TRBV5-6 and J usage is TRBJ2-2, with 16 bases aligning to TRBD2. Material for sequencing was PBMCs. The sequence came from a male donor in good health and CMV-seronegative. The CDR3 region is CASSPGLAGGIGELFF. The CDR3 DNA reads TGTGCCAGCAGCCCGGGACTAGCGGGAGGGATCGGGGAGCTGTTTTTT.